The next 26 T cell receptor beta chains were all read from a single sample in a study of blood T cell repertoires in COVID-19. Here immunoSEQ multiplex PCR was the method, and the copy in TCRdb shows in-frame clones only, minus some. The sample includes about 170,000 clones, about three quarters seen only once; the top ten take around 2.7%. Sequenced sample: peripheral blood. The receptors shown here come from a man aged 65 to 85 with acute or convalescent COVID-19.

The rearrangement links TRBV5-8 to TRBJ2-5; TRBD1 is a possible D gene (6 bases). This CDR3 has 16 residues. CDR1 and CDR2 from the germline V gene are SGHTS and YDEGEE. V was shortened by 6 bases and J by 3 bases, with 21 bases between the two germline ends. DNA of the CDR3: TGTGCCAGCATAAGGGGGACCGCCTCTGGGGAAGAGACCCAGTACTTC. It codes for CASIRGTASGEETQYF. Combining the CDR3 with reference TRBV5-8 and TRBJ2-5 gives the whole variable domain EAGVTQSPTHLIKTRGQQATLRCSPISGHTSVYWYQQALGLGLQFLLWYDEGEERNRGNFPPRFSGRQFPNYSSELNVNALELEDSALYLCASIRGTASGEETQYFGPGTRLLVL.

The chain recombines TRBV10-1 with TRBJ2-2, with 7 bases matching TRBD1. The V and J ends lost 3 bases and 7 bases, in that order; junction bases with no gene match: 5. In germline, CDR1 is WNHNN, CDR2 SYGVQD (reference sequence). The CDR3 has 14 amino acids. CDR3 nucleotides: TGCGCCAGCAGTGACCGAACAGGGGTCGGGGAGCTGTTTTTT. It specifies CASSDRTGVGELFF.

The chain recombines TRBV28 with TRBJ2-2, with D possibly matching TRBD2 (5 bases). Germline V gives CDR1 MDHEN, CDR2 SYDVKM. The CDR3 has 14 amino acids. Trimming cost V 2 bases and J 5 bases, with 9 bases left between them. For the CDR3, the DNA is TGTGCCAGCAGTTTAAATCGGGGTACCGGGGAGCTGTTTTTT. Its translation: CASSLNRGTGELFF.

The rearrangement links TRBV19 to TRBJ1-4; 8 nucleotides match TRBD1. Per germline, CDR1 LNHDA and CDR2 SQIVND (reference sequence). Germline trimming cut 1 base from V and 8 bases from J; bases unmatched to any gene: 3. The CDR3 loop spans 14 amino acids. The CDR3 is CASSIGTGPEKLFF. The CDR3 DNA is TGTGCCAGTAGTATAGGGACAGGGCCCGAAAAACTGTTTTTT.

There are a few counts of this clone. CDR3 sequence (DNA): TGTGCCAGCAGTTTACTACGGGCGAACACCGGGGAGCTGTTTTTT. Translating it yields CASSLLRANTGELFF. The chain employs TRBV11-2 and TRBJ2-2; D gene ambiguous. Germline CDR1 is SGHAT and CDR2 is FQNNGV. V was cut by 6 bases and J by 0 bases, with 11 bases left in between. The CDR3 consists of 15 residues.

V is TRBV10-3 and J is TRBJ1-3; 7 nucleotides line up with TRBD1. The V and J ends lost 6 bases and 6 bases, in that order; junction bases with no gene match: 8. This CDR3 region has 14 residues. Looked up from germline, CDR1 is ENHRY and CDR2 is SYGVKD. The CDR3 reads CAIRATGLLNTIYF. The CDR3 DNA follows: TGTGCCATCAGGGCGACAGGGTTACTAAACACCATATATTTT.

The gene calls are TRBV19 and TRBJ1-5; maybe TRBD1 (6 bases). This CDR3 region has 15 residues. From germline, CDR1 is LNHDA and CDR2 SQIVND (reference sequence). The V gene lost 5 bases and the J gene lost 4 bases, with 15 bases spanning the gap. CDR3 sequence: CASSLIQGGNQPQHF. The CDR3 DNA is TGTGCCAGTAGTCTAATACAGGGTGGAAATCAGCCCCAGCATTTT.

For the CDR3, the DNA is TGTGCCAGCAGCTTAGGGTATCGCGGGAGGGGTGAGCAGTTCTTC. Translation gives CASSLGYRGRGEQFF. V usage is TRBV7-2 and J usage is TRBJ2-1, with TRBD2 matching 9 bases. CDR3 length equals 15 residues. The junction had 7 bases not matched to a gene; V was cut back by 1 base and J by 9 bases. Germline CDR1 SGHTA, CDR2 FQGNSA.

The chain carries TRBV7-2 and TRBJ2-5; TRBD2 matches 8 bases. Germline V CDR1 and CDR2: SGHTA, FQGNSA. Unmatched junction bases numbered 9, after V lost 1 base and J lost 2 bases. The CDR3 sequence is 17 residues long. The CDR3 loop reads CASSLGLAGGWQETQYF. CDR3 bases: TGTGCCAGCAGCTTAGGTCTGGCGGGAGGTTGGCAAGAGACCCAGTACTTC.

This chain uses TRBV29-1 with TRBJ1-2; D is possibly TRBD1 (5 bases). Germline lookup yields CDR1 SQVTM and CDR2 ANQGSEA. This CDR3 has 13 amino acids. V was trimmed by 7 bases and J by 8 bases, leaving 20 bases between them. The CDR3 bases are TGCAGCGCCCGGACACTCTCTGGGGGGGGCTACACCTTC. Translation: CSARTLSGGGYTF.

This clone was counted a few times. The gene calls are TRBV12-3 or TRBV12-4 and TRBJ1-4; D may be TRBD1 (5 bases). CDR3 size: 13 residues. The V end lost 3 bases, the J end lost 12 bases, and 14 bases lay between the germline ends. CDR3 protein: CASSLDGKGELFF. The CDR3 nucleotides read TGTGCCAGCAGTTTGGACGGTAAAGGGGAACTGTTTTTT.

This clone was counted between two and nine times. The chain uses TRBV15 and TRBJ1-2; 10 nucleotides agree with TRBD1. Germline CDR1 LNHNV, CDR2 YYDKDF (reference sequence). The junction had 3 bases not matched to a gene; V was cut back by 1 base and J by 7 bases. This CDR3 has 14 amino acids. Here the CDR3 reads CATSRGQGASGYTF. Here the CDR3 DNA reads TGTGCCACCAGCAGAGGACAGGGGGCAAGTGGCTACACCTTC.

The chain recombines TRBV30 with TRBJ1-2; D is perhaps TRBD1 (6 bases). CDR1 GTSNPN and CDR2 SVGIG come from the germline V gene (reference sequence). The CDR3 sequence is 13 residues long. V lost 3 bases and J 1 base, leaving 9 bases between the germline ends. DNA of the CDR3: TGTGCCTGGAGGGGACAAAATAACTATGGCTACACCTTC. Translated, it gives CAWRGQNNYGYTF.

This chain links TRBV19 with TRBJ1-1; 9 nucleotides match TRBD1. V gave up 6 bases and J gave up 0 bases; unmatched junction bases: 5. There are 15 residues in the CDR3. Germline CDR1 and CDR2: LNHDA and SQIVND (reference sequence). The CDR3 region has the DNA TGTGCCAGTAGAGGACAGGGGAGCATGAACACTGAAGCTTTCTTT. As protein: CASRGQGSMNTEAFF.

The chain uses TRBV5-4 and TRBJ1-4; no clear D gene. Per the germline V gene, CDR1 is SGHNT and CDR2 is YYREEE (reference sequence). The V end lost 0 bases, the J end lost 0 bases, and 9 bases lay between the germline ends. CDR3 size: 16 residues. CDR3 sequence (DNA): TGTGCCAGCAGCTTGGGCGACACTGCAACTAATGAAAAACTGTTTTTT. It is translated as CASSLGDTATNEKLFF. The variable domain in full, completed from reference TRBV5-4 and TRBJ1-4, reads ETGVTQSPTHLIKTRGQQVTLRCSSQSGHNTVSWYQQALGQGPQFIFQYYREEENGRGNFPPRFSGLQFPNYSSELNVNALELDDSALYLCASSLGDTATNEKLFFGSGTQLSVL.

The chain employs TRBV4-2 and TRBJ2-5; 8 nucleotides align to TRBD1. The length of the CDR3 is 17 residues. V trimming: 3 bases; J trimming: 1 base; junction bases outside the gene matches: 10. Germline loops: CDR1 LGHNA, CDR2 YNFKEQ. CDR3 sequence (DNA): TGTGCCAGCAGCCAGCTCACAGGGGGAAAGGGCCAAGAGACCCAGTACTTC. Translated, it gives CASSQLTGGKGQETQYF.

This chain connects TRBV6-5 to TRBJ1-6; 7 bases map to TRBD1. The ends lost 8 bases at V and 10 bases at J; junction bases unmatched: 5. This CDR3 contains 12 residues. Germline V CDR1 and CDR2: MNHEY, SVGAGI. CDR3 sequence reads: CASAAGGSPLHF. Written as DNA, the CDR3 is TGTGCCAGCGCTGCAGGGGGGTCACCCCTCCACTTT.

The chain employs TRBV6-5 and TRBJ2-1; D uncertain. Germline V lookup: CDR1 MNHEY, CDR2 SVGAGI. The CDR3 runs 13 residues. Trimming cost V 4 bases and J 5 bases, with 9 bases left between them. CDR3: CASSLLRDNEQFF. The CDR3 coding sequence is TGTGCCAGCAGTTTGCTCCGGGACAATGAGCAGTTCTTC.

This clone was detected once. The chain joins TRBV6-5 to TRBJ1-2; possible D gene TRBD1, 5 bases. Germline CDR1 MNHEY, CDR2 SVGAGI. V lost 6 bases to trimming and J lost 10 bases, with 12 bases between them. The CDR3 sequence is 11 residues long. CDR3 region: CASRQDRNYTF. The CDR3 DNA reads TGTGCCAGCAGACAAGACAGAAACTACACCTTC.

Points on this clone: Sequence at one end of the junction differs from germline and may be a read error. The rearrangement links TRBV14 to TRBJ1-6; D is ambiguous. Germline lookup yields CDR1 SGHDN and CDR2 FVKESK. The CDR3 is 13 residues long. CDR3: CASSEDRDSPLHF. The CDR3 DNA reads as TGTGCCAGCAGCGAAGATCGAGATTCACCCCTCCACTTT.

With regard to this clone: At the DNA level, this CDR3 is encoded by other sequences in the same sample as well. The rearrangement joins TRBV18 to TRBJ2-5; 7 bases are a match to TRBD2. The V and J ends lost 3 bases and 5 bases, in that order; junction bases with no gene match: 0. This CDR3 comprises 12 residues. The germline V gene has CDR1 KGHSH and CDR2 LQKENI. The CDR3 bases are TGTGCCAGCTCACCGCGGGGGGAGACCCAGTACTTC. Its translation is CASSPRGETQYF.

This clone was seen more than once but under ten times. CDR3 sequence reads: CASSLQEYSYEQYF. CDR3 DNA sequence: TGCGCCAGCAGCTTACAGGAATACTCCTACGAGCAGTACTTC. The rearrangement joins TRBV5-1 to TRBJ2-7; D might be TRBD1 (5 bases). The length of the CDR3 is 14 residues. The germline CDR1 and CDR2 sequences are SGHRS and YFSETQ. The ends were cut back, 2 bases at V and 0 bases at J, with 9 bases in the middle.

This clone was seen just once. The chain recombines TRBV7-8 with TRBJ1-5; perhaps TRBD1 as D (6 bases). V gave up 4 bases and J gave up 1 base, with 11 bases separating them. Germline CDR1 SGHVS, CDR2 FQNEAQ. This CDR3 region has 15 residues. CDR3 protein: CASSSQGTSNQPQHF. DNA for the CDR3: TGTGCCAGCAGCTCACAGGGAACCAGCAATCAGCCCCAGCATTTT. The full variable domain, with the rest looked up from reference TRBV7-8 and TRBJ1-5, is GAGVSQSPRYKVAKRGQDVALRCDPISGHVSLFWYQQALGQGPEFLTYFQNEAQLDKSGLPSDRFFAERPEGSVSTLKIQRTQQEDSAVYLCASSSQGTSNQPQHFGDGTRLSIL.

The chain carries TRBV30 and TRBJ2-3, with TRBD1 matching over 11 bases. The CDR3 runs 19 residues. Germline loops: CDR1 GTSNPN, CDR2 SVGIG (reference sequence). Trimming cost V 4 bases and J 4 bases; bases outside gene matches: 19. The CDR3 region is CAWTSREDWDRGGPDTQYF. In nucleotides, the CDR3 is TGTGCCTGGACCTCTCGGGAAGACTGGGACAGGGGGGGACCAGATACGCAGTATTTT.

The rearrangement uses TRBV12-2 and TRBJ2-1; the table gives TRBD2 as D, unverified against the DNA. TRBV12-2 is labeled a pseudogene. The CDR3 runs 20 residues. The CDR3 loop reads CASRLESGGNEVGSDNEQFF. CDR3 DNA: TGTGCAAGTCGCTTAGAAAGCGGGGGGAACGAGGTCGGATCCGACAATGAGCAGTTCTTC.

The table lists this clone with a few counts. CDR3 region: CASGPTGLYNTEAFF. The CDR3 nucleotides read TGTGCTAGTGGCCCAACAGGTTTGTATAACACTGAAGCTTTCTTT. This sequence joins TRBV12-5 and TRBJ1-1; D might be TRBD1 (5 bases). This CDR3 comprises 15 residues. Germline CDR1 LGHNT, CDR2 FRNRAP. The V and J ends lost 6 bases and 2 bases respectively, with 16 bases between them.